Listed here are 20 T cell receptor beta chains from one sample, sequenced in a study of cytomegalovirus exposure and HLA in healthy donors. The PCR used 60 Vbeta and 13 Jbeta primers. The protocol was immunoSEQ multiplex PCR, while the TCRdb copy is restricted to in-frame clones and leaves out a portion. The table lists approximately 80,000 clones, with approximately 1.1% in the top ten. The sequenced sample was PBMCs. The receptors originated from a woman younger than 45 in good health and CMV-seronegative.

The rearrangement links TRBV5-1 to TRBJ1-4, with TRBD1 matching 7 bases. Germline values: CDR1 SGHRS, CDR2 YFSETQ. Trimming removed 0 bases from V and 8 bases from J; junction bases left unmatched: 7. The CDR3 contains 15 residues. The CDR3 DNA is TGCGCCAGCAGCTTGGCCTGGGGACAGAGGGAAAAACTGTTTTTT. Its protein is CASSLAWGQREKLFF.

The gene calls are TRBV30 and TRBJ2-2; 7 bases line up with TRBD1. The germline V gene has CDR1 GTSNPN and CDR2 SVGIG (reference sequence). J gave up 5 bases and V 7 bases, and 1 base lay outside the gene matches. This CDR3 region has 11 residues. The CDR3: CASGGTGELFF. CDR3 coding DNA: TGTGCCTCAGGGGGAACCGGGGAGCTGTTTTTT.

V gene TRBV18 combines with J gene TRBJ2-2; D remains ambiguous. Germline values: CDR1 KGHSH, CDR2 LQKENI. The CDR3 consists of 16 residues. The V and J ends lost 3 bases and 0 bases respectively, with 11 bases between them. This CDR3 reads CASSPLPVPNTGELFF. The DNA for the CDR3 is TGTGCCAGCTCACCGCTACCGGTACCGAACACCGGGGAGCTGTTTTTT.

The gene calls are TRBV5-4 and TRBJ1-1; a weak D match, TRBD1 (6 bases). The CDR3 runs to 14 residues. CDR1 SGHNT and CDR2 YYREEE come from the germline V gene (reference sequence). Trimming left V 4 bases short and J 6 bases short, with 16 bases between. The CDR3 sequence: CASSLQGGEPEAFF. Written as DNA, the CDR3 is TGTGCCAGCAGCCTACAGGGAGGGGAGCCTGAAGCTTTCTTT.

This chain links TRBV5-1 with TRBJ2-7, with 8 bases fitting TRBD2. The germline V gene has CDR1 SGHRS and CDR2 YFSETQ. This CDR3 has 15 residues. The ends lost 2 bases at V and 2 bases at J; junction bases unmatched: 6. This chain's CDR3 is CASSFLAGPPYEQYF. In DNA, the CDR3 is TGCGCCAGCAGCTTTCTAGCGGGCCCCCCCTACGAGCAGTACTTC. Supplemented by reference TRBV5-1 and TRBJ2-7, the full variable domain reads KAGVTQTPRYLIKTRGQQVTLSCSPISGHRSVSWYQQTPGQGLQFLFEYFSETQRNKGNFPGRFSGRQFSNSRSEMNVSTLELGDSALYLCASSFLAGPPYEQYFGPGTRLTVT.

The chain combines TRBV29-1 with TRBJ2-7, with 7 bases matching TRBD1. Trimming cost V 4 bases and J 1 base; bases outside gene matches: 10. Germline CDR1 is SQVTM and CDR2 is ANQGSEA. The CDR3 loop spans 15 amino acids. The CDR3 DNA is TGCAGCGTTGTTTTACCGGGACAGCTGTCCTACGAGCAGTACTTC. Amino acid sequence: CSVVLPGQLSYEQYF.

This chain uses TRBV25-1 with TRBJ1-2, with TRBD1 matching 7 bases. The CDR3 has 18 residues. J gave up 3 bases and V 8 bases, and 21 bases lay outside the gene matches. Germline-derived CDR1 and CDR2 are MGHDK and SYGVNS. The CDR3 bases are TGTGCCAGCCAAACTAAGAGGTGGACAGGCGAGGAGCACTATGGCTACACCTTC. Amino acids: CASQTKRWTGEEHYGYTF.

This CDR3 is CASSPSYRGNNEQFF. The CDR3 DNA follows: TGTGCCAGCTCACCATCATACAGGGGGAACAATGAGCAGTTCTTC. V is TRBV18 and J is TRBJ2-1; 8 bases map to TRBD1. CDR1 and CDR2 (germline): KGHSH, LQKENI. The V gene end was trimmed by 2 bases and the J gene end by 5 bases; junction bases not matched to a gene: 5. This CDR3 has 15 amino acids.

V usage is TRBV18 and J usage is TRBJ1-2; D call uncertain. V lost 4 bases and J 6 bases, leaving 9 bases between the germline ends. The CDR3 runs 12 residues. CDR1 is KGHSH and CDR2 is LQKENI in the germline V gene. The CDR3: CASSRSRDGYTF. In DNA, the CDR3 is TGTGCCAGCTCACGATCCCGGGATGGCTACACCTTC.

The chain is built from TRBV15 and TRBJ1-6; perhaps TRBD1 as D (5 bases). The V gene's germline CDR1 is LNHNV and CDR2 YYDKDF (reference sequence). Trimming cost V 8 bases and J 3 bases, with 14 bases left between them. The CDR3 spans 15 residues. CDR3 sequence: CATRRDSHYNSPLHF. The DNA of the CDR3 is TGTGCCACCCGAAGAGACAGTCACTATAATTCACCCCTCCACTTT. The complete variable domain, with remaining parts taken from reference TRBV15 and TRBJ1-6, reads DAMVIQNPRYQVTQFGKPVTLSCSQTLNHNVMYWYQQKSSQAPKLLFHYYDKDFNNEADTPDNFQSRRPNTSFCFLDIRSPGLGDTAMYLCATRRDSHYNSPLHFGNGTRLTVT.

This chain joins TRBV2 and TRBJ1-5; the D is unclear. Trimming left V 0 bases short and J 12 bases short, with 9 bases between. Germline CDR1 SNHLY, CDR2 FYNNEI. The CDR3 runs to 12 residues. The CDR3 nucleotides read TGTGCCAGCAGTGAAGCGGTTGGGCACCAGCATTTT. Its protein product is CASSEAVGHQHF.

V is TRBV6-1 and J is TRBJ1-1; no definite D call. V was clipped by 6 bases and J by 8 bases, with 16 bases between them. Germline CDR1 is MNHNS and CDR2 is SASEGT. The CDR3 spans 13 residues. The CDR3 here is CASSYTTPREAFF. The CDR3 bases are TGTGCCAGCAGCTATACAACACCCAGGGAAGCTTTCTTT.

The CDR3 DNA is TGTGCCAGCAGCTTAGCGCCAGGGTTGACTTCTAATGAAAAACTGTTTTTT. Its protein product is CASSLAPGLTSNEKLFF. J is TRBJ1-4 and V is TRBV7-9, with D possibly matching TRBD1 (5 bases). The length of the CDR3 is 17 residues. V shed 0 bases and J shed 3 bases, with 14 bases lying between them. Germline V lookup: CDR1 SEHNR, CDR2 FQNEAQ (reference sequence).

The gene calls are TRBV29-1 and TRBJ2-5, with 12 positions matching TRBD2. CDR3 length equals 16 residues. Germline CDR1 SQVTM, CDR2 ANQGSEA. V lost 1 base, J lost 2 bases, and 5 bases stayed unmatched. CDR3 DNA: TGCAGCGTTGAAGGGCTAGCGGGGGGGCGGCAAGAGACCCAGTACTTC. It translates to CSVEGLAGGRQETQYF.

The chain recombines TRBV20-1 with TRBJ1-4; D gene unclear. Trimming pared 2 bases from V and 6 bases from J, leaving 4 bases between. The CDR3 length is 11 residues. The germline CDR1 and CDR2 sequences are DFQATT and SNEGSKA (reference sequence). As DNA, the CDR3 is TGCAGTGCTAGACCCGATGAAAAACTGTTTTTT. Encoded protein: CSARPDEKLFF.

As DNA, the CDR3 is TGTGCCTGGAGTGTGCCAATTTCTAGCGGGAGCAGGCAGTATAAGGCCGGGGAGCTGTTTTTT. Its protein product is CAWSVPISSGSRQYKAGELFF. The chain links TRBV30 to TRBJ2-2; TRBD2 aligns across 10 bases. Germline V lookup: CDR1 GTSNPN, CDR2 SVGIG (reference sequence). The trim removed 0 bases at V and 6 bases at J, leaving 22 bases unmatched. The CDR3 contains 21 residues.

The gene calls are TRBV5-1 and TRBJ2-2; D unresolved. Germline V CDR1 and CDR2: SGHRS, YFSETQ. The germline V and J ends were trimmed by 3 bases and 1 base, with 10 bases remaining between them. This CDR3 is built from 15 residues. The CDR3 nucleotides read TGCGCCAGCAGCTCGGTCACTGGGAACACCGGGGAGCTGTTTTTT. It yields the protein CASSSVTGNTGELFF.

The rearrangement links TRBV4-1 to TRBJ2-5; 9 bases align to TRBD2. The end of the DNA aligns better with TRBJ2-7, so the J call may be wrong. Germline V gene data show CDR1 as MGHRA and CDR2 as YSYEKL. This CDR3 has 15 amino acids. In DNA, the CDR3 is TGCGCCAGCAGCCAAGATCCTAGCGGGGTCTACGAGCAGTACTTC. This translates into CASSQDPSGVYEQYF.

The chain links TRBV6-6 to TRBJ2-7; 8 nucleotides match TRBD2. With V trimmed by 6 bases and J by 0 bases, 4 bases remained unmatched. The CDR3 totals 14 residues. Per germline, CDR1 MNHNY and CDR2 SVGAGI (reference sequence). CDR3 protein: CASRAGGSSYEQYF. In nucleotides, the CDR3 is TGTGCCAGCAGGGCGGGGGGCAGCTCCTACGAGCAGTACTTC.

V and J are TRBV11-2 and TRBJ2-7, with a possible D match to TRBD2 (6 bases). This CDR3 region has 12 residues. Germline V CDR1 and CDR2: SGHAT, FQNNGV. The V end was cut by 6 bases, the J end by 6 bases, with 12 bases between. CDR3: CASSVVGGEQYF. In DNA, the CDR3 is TGTGCCAGCAGTGTAGTGGGGGGCGAGCAGTACTTC.